One and the same sample provided the 29 T cell receptor beta chains below, sequenced in a study of cytomegalovirus exposure and HLA in healthy donors. Primers for the PCR totalled 60 Vbeta and 13 Jbeta. Profiling relied on immunoSEQ multiplex PCR, and the TCRdb table lists in-frame clones only, not all of them. The repertoire holds 150,000 to 200,000 clones, 75% to 90% seen once, with 6% to 7.5% in the top ten. The sample taken for sequencing was PBMCs. The receptors stem from a man aged 30 to 45 in good health and CMV-seropositive.

Here the CDR3 DNA reads TGTGCCAGCAGTGGACCAGGACGGGGGGTATACGAGCAGTACTTC. Translated, it gives CASSGPGRGVYEQYF. The V call is TRBV27, the J call TRBJ2-7; 7 nucleotides agree with TRBD2. This CDR3 region has 15 residues. The V segment lost 5 bases and the J segment 4 bases; nucleotides outside the gene matches: 11. From germline, CDR1 is MNHEY and CDR2 SMNVEV (reference sequence).

V and J are TRBV18 and TRBJ1-1; 9 bases align to TRBD1. V gave up 6 bases and J gave up 1 base; unmatched junction bases: 12. The CDR3 has 17 residues. CDR1 is KGHSH and CDR2 is LQKENI in the germline V gene. CDR3 sequence reads: CASSRTGTGHRNTEAFF. The CDR3 DNA follows: TGTGCCAGCTCTCGGACCGGGACAGGGCACAGGAACACTGAAGCTTTCTTT.

This clone appeared once. The genes are TRBV6-5 and TRBJ2-7; 8 nucleotides match TRBD1. V lost 6 bases, J lost 5 bases, and 9 bases stayed unmatched. This CDR3 has 14 residues. Germline CDR1 reads MNHEY; CDR2 reads SVGAGI. DNA for the CDR3: TGTGCCAGCAGCAGAGGACAGGGTACCCACGAGCAGTACTTC. Its translation is CASSRGQGTHEQYF.

The chain links TRBV27 to TRBJ1-1; D not resolved. CDR3 size: 13 residues. Germline CDR1 is MNHEY and CDR2 is SMNVEV (reference sequence). With 1 base removed from V and 3 bases from J, the gap between germline ends came to 6 bases. CDR3 in DNA: TGTGCCAGCAGTTTATACGCGGACACTGAAGCTTTCTTT. It yields the protein CASSLYADTEAFF.

This rearrangement joins TRBV2 to TRBJ1-1; 11 bases are shared with TRBD1. V trimming: 6 bases; J trimming: 0 bases; junction bases outside the gene matches: 6. The CDR3 length is 16 residues. Germline V gene sequence: CDR1 SNHLY, CDR2 FYNNEI. The DNA of the CDR3 is TGTGCCAGCAGACCCGGGACAGGGGGGATGAACACTGAAGCTTTCTTT. The encoded protein is CASRPGTGGMNTEAFF.

The chain couples TRBV7-9 to TRBJ2-6; D unresolved. The ends were cut back, 3 bases at V and 1 base at J, with 4 bases in the middle. Per the germline V gene, CDR1 is SEHNR and CDR2 is FQNEAQ (reference sequence). The CDR3 consists of 14 residues. The CDR3 protein is CASSFPSGANVLTF. In DNA, the CDR3 is TGTGCCAGCAGCTTCCCTTCTGGGGCCAACGTCCTGACTTTC.

This chain connects TRBV6-4 to TRBJ1-1; possible D gene TRBD1, 6 bases. Germline V lookup: CDR1 MRHNA, CDR2 SNTAGT. The CDR3 totals 14 residues. Trimming removed 6 bases from V and 10 bases from J, with 21 bases in between. This CDR3 is CASSRSRDTTVAFF. The DNA for the CDR3 is TGTGCCAGCAGCCGAAGCCGGGACACCACCGTAGCTTTCTTT.

The V call is TRBV19, the J call TRBJ1-4, with TRBD1 matching over 9 bases. The junction had 2 bases not matched to a gene; V was cut back by 7 bases and J by 5 bases. CDR3 length: 13 residues. Looked up from germline, CDR1 is LNHDA and CDR2 is SQIVND (reference sequence). The CDR3 region is CASIGQGNEKLFF. The CDR3 DNA reads TGTGCCAGTATTGGACAGGGGAATGAAAAACTGTTTTTT.

The rearrangement joins TRBV4-2 to TRBJ2-7, with 13 bases identical to TRBD2. Germline V lookup: CDR1 LGHNA, CDR2 YNFKEQ. J gave up 4 bases and V 4 bases, and 10 bases lay outside the gene matches. There are 17 residues in the CDR3. The chain's CDR3 is CASSPLGLAGVLYEQYF. The CDR3 bases are TGTGCCAGCAGCCCCCTCGGACTAGCGGGAGTCTTATACGAGCAGTACTTC.

The V gene is TRBV5-4, the J gene TRBJ2-3, with 7 bases aligning to TRBD1. Germline assignment: CDR1 SGHNT and CDR2 YYREEE (reference sequence). There are 15 residues in the CDR3. Trimming removed 4 bases from V and 2 bases from J; junction bases left unmatched: 7. The CDR3 DNA is TGTGCCAGCAGCCTGGGACAGACAAACACAGATACGCAGTATTTT. It yields the protein CASSLGQTNTDTQYF.

The chain joins TRBV25-1 to TRBJ2-2; 7 bases map to TRBD1. CDR3 length: 17 residues. With 4 bases clipped from V and 4 bases from J, the junction kept 12 bases outside the gene matches. CDR1 is MGHDK and CDR2 is SYGVNS in the germline V gene. The chain's CDR3 is CASSGPDRVWSTGELFF. The CDR3 nucleotides read TGTGCCAGCAGTGGGCCCGACAGGGTGTGGTCCACCGGGGAGCTGTTTTTT.

The chain has TRBV7-9 and TRBJ2-1; a weak D match, TRBD1 (6 bases). Germline loops: CDR1 SEHNR, CDR2 FQNEAQ (reference sequence). Trimming removed 0 bases at V and 2 bases at J, with 14 bases between. There are 17 residues in the CDR3. The CDR3 loop reads CASSLAARQATYNEQFF. CDR3 coding DNA: TGTGCCAGCAGCTTAGCGGCTAGACAGGCAACCTACAATGAGCAGTTCTTC.

The chain couples TRBV27 to TRBJ2-1, with D maybe TRBD2 (5 bases). V was shortened by 2 bases and J by 4 bases, with 12 bases between the two germline ends. The CDR3 loop spans 15 amino acids. Germline CDR1 reads MNHEY; CDR2 reads SMNVEV (reference sequence). CDR3 in DNA: TGTGCCAGCAGTTTAATTGGCGGGCTTTACAATGAGCAGTTCTTC. Translation gives CASSLIGGLYNEQFF.

J is TRBJ2-1 and V is TRBV10-3, with D perhaps matching TRBD1 (6 bases). There are 15 residues in the CDR3. V was clipped by 2 bases and J by 4 bases, with 12 bases between them. Germline assignment: CDR1 ENHRY and CDR2 SYGVKD. The CDR3 loop reads CAISEAGVGYNEQFF. As DNA, the CDR3 is TGTGCCATCAGTGAGGCAGGGGTAGGGTACAATGAGCAGTTCTTC.

This rearrangement joins TRBV21-1 to TRBJ2-7; TRBD1 is taken as the D call from the table, unchecked against the DNA. TRBV21-1 is described as a pseudogene. CDR3 length: 14 residues. CDR3 bases: TGTGCCAGCAGCCGAGACAGGGCTTCTTACGAGCAGTACTTC. The encoded protein is CASSRDRASYEQYF.

This clone was recorded once. The V gene is TRBV6-1, the J gene TRBJ1-6; D not certain. V shed 7 bases and J shed 6 bases, with 10 bases lying between them. Germline V CDR1 and CDR2: MNHNS, SASEGT. The CDR3 runs 13 residues. For the CDR3, the DNA is TGTGCCAGCACAGAGGTGATTAATTCACCCCTCCACTTT. This translates into CASTEVINSPLHF.

The chain employs TRBV5-4 and TRBJ2-7; TRBD2 is a possible D gene (6 bases). CDR1 and CDR2 from the germline V gene are SGHNT and YYREEE (reference sequence). The CDR3 sequence is 15 residues long. Trimming removed 6 bases at V and 3 bases at J, with 19 bases between. For the CDR3, the DNA is TGTGCCAGCACCATCAAGGGACTGCGCCACTACGAGCAGTACTTC. Encoded protein: CASTIKGLRHYEQYF.

This clone was recorded once. Without the conserved terminal phenylalanine or tryptophan, this CDR3 likely stems from a read error. The chain recombines TRBV5-1 with TRBJ1-2; D remains ambiguous. The germline gives CDR1 SGHRS, CDR2 YFSETQ. CDR3 length: 14 residues. Trimming removed 0 bases from V and 3 bases from J, with 9 bases in between. The CDR3 DNA reads as TGCGCCAGCAGCTTGGGTCCGGGAGACTATGGCTACACCCTC. Translating gives CASSLGPGDYGYTL.

This clone was detected once. This chain joins TRBV7-9 and TRBJ2-7; 9 bases map to TRBD2. Germline-derived CDR1 and CDR2 are SEHNR and FQNEAQ (reference sequence). The CDR3 has 14 amino acids. V dropped 5 bases and J dropped 6; count of bases not matched to a gene: 8. The CDR3 region is CASSTSGGTSEQYF. Here the CDR3 DNA reads TGTGCCAGCAGCACAAGCGGGGGGACCTCCGAGCAGTACTTC.

This clone was seen a handful of times. V gene TRBV4-1 combines with J gene TRBJ2-5, with 7 bases identical to TRBD1. Unmatched junction bases numbered 11, after V lost 2 bases and J lost 5 bases. The germline V gene encodes CDR1 MGHRA and CDR2 YSYEKL. This CDR3 has 16 amino acids. The CDR3 DNA sequence: TGCGCCAGCAGCCAACCAACCAGACAGGGCTACGAGACCCAGTACTTC. Translating gives CASSQPTRQGYETQYF.

This clone was picked up a small number of times. The rearrangement links TRBV30 to TRBJ2-2; TRBD2 might be the D (7 bases). The CDR3 runs to 13 residues. Germline values: CDR1 GTSNPN, CDR2 SVGIG (reference sequence). The germline V and J ends were trimmed by 2 bases and 6 bases, with 10 bases remaining between them. As DNA, the CDR3 is TGTGCCTGGAGTAGGGGGGGGCCCGGGGAGCTGTTTTTT. Protein product: CAWSRGGPGELFF.

The chain carries TRBV28 and TRBJ2-7; TRBD1 might be the D (7 bases). Deletions cut 6 bases from V and 4 bases from J, with 19 bases between. Looked up from germline, CDR1 is MDHEN and CDR2 is SYDVKM. This CDR3 spans 15 amino acids. The CDR3 bases are TGTGCCAGCAGCAACAACAGGGGAGGAGGGTACGAGCAGTACTTC. As protein: CASSNNRGGGYEQYF. Full variable domain (outside the CDR3, taken from reference TRBV28 and TRBJ2-7): DVKVTQSSRYLVKRTGEKVFLECVQDMDHENMFWYRQDPGLGLRLIYFSYDVKMKEKGDIPEGYSVSREKKERFSLILESASTNQTSMYLCASSNNRGGGYEQYFGPGTRLTVT.

This clone occurred a few times. The CDR3 here is CASSQKQDTGELFF. The DNA for the CDR3 is TGTGCCAGCAGCCAAAAGCAGGACACCGGGGAGCTGTTTTTT. The chain is built from TRBV4-2 and TRBJ2-2; D unclear. V lost 2 bases to trimming and J lost 3 bases, with 7 bases between them. The germline CDR1 and CDR2 sequences are LGHNA and YNFKEQ. The CDR3 runs 14 residues.

This chain connects TRBV9 to TRBJ2-5; 10 nucleotides match TRBD2. J lost 0 bases, V lost 1 base, and 9 bases had no gene match. CDR1 and CDR2 (germline): SGDLS, YYNGEE. The CDR3 length is 18 residues. The CDR3 loop reads CASSVKSGGALDQETQYF. CDR3 DNA: TGTGCCAGCAGCGTAAAGAGCGGGGGGGCACTGGACCAAGAGACCCAGTACTTC.

The chain employs TRBV7-6 and TRBJ1-5, with D uncertain. Germline-derived CDR1 and CDR2 are SGHVS and FNYEAQ. The CDR3 is 16 amino acids. Trimming removed 1 base at V and 3 bases at J, with 13 bases between. The CDR3 sequence: CASSLGAPGINQPQHF. The DNA of the CDR3 is TGTGCCAGCAGCTTAGGGGCCCCAGGCATCAATCAGCCCCAGCATTTT.

A single count supports this clone. V is TRBV11-3 and J is TRBJ2-1; 9 nucleotides align to TRBD2. The V gene's germline CDR1 is SGHNT and CDR2 YENEEA. This CDR3 comprises 15 residues. J lost 8 bases, V lost 2 bases, and 7 bases had no gene match. In nucleotides, the CDR3 is TGTGCCAGCAGCTTAAGGGGTAGCGGGAGTGATGAGCAGTTCTTC. The encoded protein is CASSLRGSGSDEQFF.

The V call is TRBV4-3, the J call TRBJ1-6; D gene ambiguous. Trimming stripped 1 base from V and 9 bases from J, with 13 bases between. CDR1 is LGHNA, CDR2 YSLEER, per germline. The CDR3 spans 15 residues. In DNA form, the CDR3 reads TGCGCCAGCAGCCAAGTTCTGGGAGTTGGTTCACCCCTCCACTTT. The encoded protein is CASSQVLGVGSPLHF.

This sequence joins TRBV11-2 and TRBJ2-7, with 7 bases that match TRBD2. CDR3 length: 15 amino acids. Trimming took 0 bases from V and 6 from J; bases not matched to a gene: 8. Per the germline V gene, CDR1 is SGHAT and CDR2 is FQNNGV. In nucleotides, the CDR3 is TGTGCCAGCAGCTTAGAACGAGTCGGCGGGGGCGAGCAGTACTTC. This encodes CASSLERVGGGEQYF.

The V call is TRBV7-9, the J call TRBJ2-1, with 11 bases lining up with TRBD2. Trimming cost V 5 bases and J 7 bases; bases outside gene matches: 4. The CDR3 is made up of 14 amino acids. The germline gives CDR1 SEHNR, CDR2 FQNEAQ (reference sequence). CDR3 protein: CASSPTSGGNEQFF. Here the CDR3 DNA reads TGTGCCAGCAGCCCAACTAGCGGGGGTAATGAGCAGTTCTTC.